Listed below are T cell receptor beta chains from one sample, sequenced in a study of cytomegalovirus exposure and HLA in healthy donors. Clones were read by immunoSEQ multiplex PCR, and TCRdb kept only the in-frame ones, dropping some. The sample carries around 100,000 clones, around three quarters recorded once. Sequencing was done on a sample of PBMCs. The receptors shown here come from a woman younger than 35 in good health and CMV-seropositive. CDR3s include the opening cysteine and the closing phenylalanine or tryptophan. The order of the fields is J gene, clone size, V gene, CDR3 length, CDR3 protein. Part of the rows lack a size; the others show once, few, many or a class for expanded clones.

TRBJ1-2 | - | TRBV6-1 | 14 | CASSIIQGGRGYTF
TRBJ1-4 | - | TRBV5-6 | 14 | CASSARGSNEKLFF
TRBJ2-7 | once | TRBV11-2 | 15 | CASRATGMAPYEQYF
TRBJ1-5 | - | TRBV6-1 | 13 | CASSSGARQPQHF
TRBJ2-2 | - | TRBV10-1 | 16 | CASTPSGTGSTGELFF
TRBJ2-3 | once | TRBV9 | 18 | CASSVGTSGAQFSDTQYF
TRBJ1-3 | once | TRBV6-1 | 15 | CASSTEQGTGNTIYF
TRBJ1-2 | - | TRBV2 | 16 | CASTGGWTGGEDGYTF
TRBJ2-1 | - | TRBV20-1 | 11 | CSAKEYNEQFF
TRBJ2-1 | - | TRBV30 | 15 | CAWSVVGGGSDEQFF
TRBJ2-7 | - | TRBV6-1 | 14 | CATRIWTVSYEQYF
TRBJ1-5 | few | TRBV6-1 | 15 | CASSERRGSGQPQHF
TRBJ2-1 | - | TRBV18 | 15 | CASSPRASGINEQFF
TRBJ2-5 | - | TRBV15 | 14 | CATSKDGGRETQYF
TRBJ1-4 | few | TRBV11-2 | 13 | CASRQGIRSGLFF